Reported below is one T cell receptor (beta chain). The study assigned cohorts using participant-reported clinical history. Two negative PCRs, clearance, or symptom resolution characterized the recovered Cohort 3 donors. The entry originates in a study of blood T cell repertoires in COVID-19. Study-wide background: COVID-19 samples from acute and convalescent phases originated in the United States, Italy and Spain.

Profiling relied on immunoSEQ multiplex PCR, and the TCRdb table lists in-frame clones only, not all of them. The data hold 150,000 to 250,000 clones, with roughly four fifths observed a single time. This TCR came from a man aged 35 to 55 who had recovered from COVID-19. The specimen was PBMCs or T cells enriched from blood (not recorded which).

CDR3 bases: TGTGCCAGCAGCTTAGATCCCCAGTATGGCTACACCTTC. This translates into CASSLDPQYGYTF. The V gene is TRBV11-2, the J gene TRBJ1-2, with D unclear. In germline, CDR1 is SGHAT, CDR2 FQNNGV. The CDR3 extends over 13 amino acids. V was pared by 0 bases and J by 5 bases, with 7 bases between.